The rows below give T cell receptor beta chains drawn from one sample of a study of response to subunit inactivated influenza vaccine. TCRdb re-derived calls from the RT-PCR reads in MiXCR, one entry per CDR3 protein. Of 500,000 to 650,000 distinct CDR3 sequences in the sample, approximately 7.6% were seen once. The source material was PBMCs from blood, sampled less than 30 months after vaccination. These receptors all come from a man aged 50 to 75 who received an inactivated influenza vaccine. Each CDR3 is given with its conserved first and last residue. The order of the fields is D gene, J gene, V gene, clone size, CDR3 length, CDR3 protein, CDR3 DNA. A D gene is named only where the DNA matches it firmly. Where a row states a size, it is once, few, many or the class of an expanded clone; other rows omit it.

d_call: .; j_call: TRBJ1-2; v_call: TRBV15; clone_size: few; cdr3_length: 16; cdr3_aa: CATSRDLAKPNYGYTF; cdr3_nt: TGTGCCACCAGCAGAGATCTGGCTAAACCTAACTATGGCTACACCTTC
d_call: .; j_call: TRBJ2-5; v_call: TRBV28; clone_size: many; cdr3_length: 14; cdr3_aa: CASSPPARRGTQYF; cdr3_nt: TGTGCCAGCAGTCCCCCGGCCCGTCGTGGGACCCAGTACTTC
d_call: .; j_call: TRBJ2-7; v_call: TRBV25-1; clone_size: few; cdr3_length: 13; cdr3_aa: CASSGTITYEQYF; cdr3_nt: TGTGCCAGCAGCGGGACGATTACCTACGAGCAGTACTTC
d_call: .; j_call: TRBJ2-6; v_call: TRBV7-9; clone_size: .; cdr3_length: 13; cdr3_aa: CASRRQGANVLTF; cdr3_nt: TGTGCCAGCAGACGGCAGGGGGCCAACGTCCTGACTTTC
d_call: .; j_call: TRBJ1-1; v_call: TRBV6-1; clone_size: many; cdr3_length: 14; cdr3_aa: CASRQRESYYRAFF; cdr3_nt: TGTGCCAGCAGACAAAGGGAGTCCTACTATAGGGCTTTCTTT
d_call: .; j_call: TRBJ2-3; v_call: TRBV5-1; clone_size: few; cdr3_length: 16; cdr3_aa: CASSLEVTLGTDTQYF; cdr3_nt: TGCGCCAGCAGCTTGGAGGTCACCCTGGGCACAGATACGCAGTATTTT
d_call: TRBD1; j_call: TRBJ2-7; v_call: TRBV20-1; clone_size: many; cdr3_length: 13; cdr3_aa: CSASGTGALEQYF; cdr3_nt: TGCAGTGCTAGCGGGACAGGGGCTCTGGAGCAGTACTTC
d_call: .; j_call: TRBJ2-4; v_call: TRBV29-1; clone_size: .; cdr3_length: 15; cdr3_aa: CSVELGTIAKNIQYF; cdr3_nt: TGCAGCGTTGAGTTAGGGACAATAGCCAAAAACATTCAGTACTTC
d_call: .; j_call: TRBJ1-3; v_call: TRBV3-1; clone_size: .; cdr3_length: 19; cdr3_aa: CASSRLANGQYLSGNTIYF; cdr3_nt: TGTGCCAGCAGCCGTTTAGCTAATGGACAGTATCTTTCTGGAAACACCATATATTTT
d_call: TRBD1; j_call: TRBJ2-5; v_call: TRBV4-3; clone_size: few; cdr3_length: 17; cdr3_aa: CASSQDGSGQGFETQYF; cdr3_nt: TGCGCCAGCAGCCAAGATGGTTCGGGACAGGGATTTGAGACCCAGTACTTC
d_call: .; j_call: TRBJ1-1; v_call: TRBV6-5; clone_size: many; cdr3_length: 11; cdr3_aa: CVVHQGTEAFF; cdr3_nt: TGTGTCGTGCACCAGGGCACTGAAGCTTTCTTT
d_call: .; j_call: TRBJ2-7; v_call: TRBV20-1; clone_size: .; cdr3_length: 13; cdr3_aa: CSARLSGSREQYF; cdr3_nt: TGCAGTGCTAGGTTATCGGGTTCTCGCGAGCAGTACTTC
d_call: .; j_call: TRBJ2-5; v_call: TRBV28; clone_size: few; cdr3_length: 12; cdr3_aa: CATKSSVLAQYF; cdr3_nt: TGTGCCACCAAAAGCTCGGTCTTGGCCCAGTACTTC
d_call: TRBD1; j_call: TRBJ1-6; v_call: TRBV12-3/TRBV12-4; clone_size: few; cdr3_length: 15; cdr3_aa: CASSGLTGGSSPLHF; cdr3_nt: TGTGCCAGCAGTGGACTGACAGGGGGCAGTTCACCCCTCCACTTT
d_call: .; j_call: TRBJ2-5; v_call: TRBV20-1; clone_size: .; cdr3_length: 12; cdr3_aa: CSARPGGETQYF; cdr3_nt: TGCAGTGCTAGACCCGGGGGCGAGACCCAGTACTTC